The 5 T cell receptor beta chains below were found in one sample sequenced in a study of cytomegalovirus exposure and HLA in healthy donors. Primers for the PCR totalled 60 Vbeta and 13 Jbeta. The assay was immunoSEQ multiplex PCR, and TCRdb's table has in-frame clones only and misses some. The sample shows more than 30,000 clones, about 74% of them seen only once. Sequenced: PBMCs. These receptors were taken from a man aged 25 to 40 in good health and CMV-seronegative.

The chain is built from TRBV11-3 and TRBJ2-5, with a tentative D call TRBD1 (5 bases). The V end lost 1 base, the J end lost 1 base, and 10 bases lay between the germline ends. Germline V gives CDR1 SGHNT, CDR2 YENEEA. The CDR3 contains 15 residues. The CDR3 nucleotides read TGTGCCAGCAGCTTAGCTGGGGCGAGCCAAGAGACCCAGTACTTC. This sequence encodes CASSLAGASQETQYF.

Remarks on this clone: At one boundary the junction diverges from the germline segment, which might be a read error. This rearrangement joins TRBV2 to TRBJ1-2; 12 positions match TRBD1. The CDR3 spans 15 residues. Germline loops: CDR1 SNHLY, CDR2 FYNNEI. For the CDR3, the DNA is TGTGCCAGCAGTGATTCGGGACAGGGGGCTTATGGCTACCCCTTC. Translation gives CASSDSGQGAYGYPF.

CDR3 nucleotide sequence: TGTGCCAGCAGCCCACCGGACAGGGGCTCAGATACGCAGTATTTT. This sequence encodes CASSPPDRGSDTQYF. This chain joins TRBV6-5 and TRBJ2-3, with 9 bases aligning to TRBD1. V shed 6 bases and J 4 bases; nucleotides not matched to a gene: 8. This CDR3 spans 15 amino acids. Per germline, CDR1 MNHEY and CDR2 SVGAGI.

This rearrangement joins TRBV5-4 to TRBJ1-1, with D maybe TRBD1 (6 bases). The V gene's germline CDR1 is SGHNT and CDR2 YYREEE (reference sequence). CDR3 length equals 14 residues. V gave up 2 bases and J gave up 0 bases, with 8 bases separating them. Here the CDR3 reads CASSLQGMNTEAFF. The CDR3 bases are TGTGCCAGCAGCTTACAGGGTATGAACACTGAAGCTTTCTTT.

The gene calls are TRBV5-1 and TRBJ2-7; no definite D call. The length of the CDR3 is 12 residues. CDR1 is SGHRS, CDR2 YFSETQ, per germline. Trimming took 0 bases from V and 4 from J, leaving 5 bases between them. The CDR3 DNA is TGCGCCAGCAGCTTGGACGGTTACGAGCAGTACTTC. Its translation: CASSLDGYEQYF.